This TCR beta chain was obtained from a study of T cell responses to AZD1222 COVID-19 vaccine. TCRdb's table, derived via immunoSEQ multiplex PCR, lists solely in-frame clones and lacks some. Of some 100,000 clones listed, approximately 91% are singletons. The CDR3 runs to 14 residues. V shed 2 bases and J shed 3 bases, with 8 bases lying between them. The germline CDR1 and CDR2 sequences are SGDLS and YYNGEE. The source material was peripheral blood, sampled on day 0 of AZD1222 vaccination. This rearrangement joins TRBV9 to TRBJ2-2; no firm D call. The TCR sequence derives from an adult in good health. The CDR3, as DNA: TGTGCCAGCAGCGTGTCGCCATACACCGGGGAGCTGTTTTTT. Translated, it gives CASSVSPYTGELFF.